In its sample, the clone carrying this T cell receptor beta chain was seen a few times. Its antigen remains unidentified. This specimen comes from a study of post-analysis software for immune sequencing data. About the study: Recorded disease courses covered relapsing-remitting, secondary progressive and progressive-relapsing multiple sclerosis. Some patients had no subtype annotation.

With V trimmed by 2 bases and J by 2 bases, 6 bases remained unmatched. CDR3 length: 16 residues. Germline-derived CDR1 and CDR2 are MNHEY and SVGAGI. Each TCR beta cDNA library carried unique molecular identifiers. Yield was 500,000 or so cDNA molecules from around 1 to 9.1 million T cells. TCRdb processed the PCR reads anew with MiXCR; each CDR3 protein has one entry. The data show 500,000 to 600,000 distinct CDR3 sequences, around 44% seen once. Study-wide findings and caveats: Comparison with controls showed significantly lower normalized Chao1 diversity in multiple sclerosis patients. About 5 TRBV segments, including TRBV5-6, TRBV5-1 and TRBV20-1, were more frequent in patients than controls.

Source material: blood. This TCR was sampled from a girl between 5 and 17 years old with multiple sclerosis. The gene calls are TRBV6-5 and TRBJ2-7; 10 nucleotides match TRBD1. CDR3 in amino acids: CASSYKRTGGTYEQYF. The CDR3 DNA is TGTGCCAGCAGTTACAAGAGGACAGGGGGGACCTACGAGCAGTACTTC.